At least ten counts were recorded for the clone carrying this T cell receptor beta chain. Its antigen is undetermined. Generation of TCR beta libraries employed quantitative 5'-RACE incorporating molecular barcodes. TCRdb re-derived calls from the 5' RACE reads in MiXCR, one entry per CDR3 protein. The sample includes some 39,000 distinct CDR3 sequences, around 10% of them seen just once. This specimen comes from a study of CD8 T cells in ankylosing spondylitis. General study points: Reported data indicate significant enrichment of disease-linked clones within matched ankylosing spondylitis synovial fluid. Typical of ankylosing spondylitis blood, it appeared, was a TCR beta motif of eight highly homologous variants. Clones linked to disease, bearing a CD8+ phenotype, were relatively rare in peripheral blood.

The germline V and J ends were trimmed by 5 bases and 5 bases, with 16 bases remaining between them. CDR3 length: 15 amino acids. The germline V gene has CDR1 MNHEY and CDR2 SMNVEV (reference sequence). The sequence was collected from a male donor with ankylosing spondylitis. V gene TRBV27 combines with J gene TRBJ2-1; unclear D gene. The specimen was synovial fluid, either unsorted or a sorted T cell fraction (not recorded which). Written as DNA, the CDR3 is TGTGCCAGCAGTCTCCGACCCCCAACTAACAATGAGCAGTTCTTC. As protein: CASSLRPPTNNEQFF.